This TCR beta chain was sequenced during a study of post-analysis software for immune sequencing data. Unique molecular identifiers were built into the TCR beta cDNA libraries. In TCRdb, the PCR reads were re-called with MiXCR into one record per CDR3 protein. The table includes 450,000 to 700,000 distinct CDR3 sequences, about 44% detected once. Sequencing input: blood. The source is a girl aged 10-17 years with multiple sclerosis.

The CDR3 DNA sequence: TGTGCTAGTGGTTCCTCGAGCGAGCAGTACTTC. This codes for CASGSSSEQYF. The chain links TRBV12-5 to TRBJ2-7; D remains unclear. Germline CDR1 and CDR2: LGHNT and FRNRAP. The CDR3 contains 11 residues. Trimming took off 4 bases at V and 6 bases at J, with 7 bases between the two ends.